This TCR beta chain originates from a study of chemoradiotherapy in HPV16-positive cancers. TCRdb's copy holds only in-frame clones and misses some; the assay was immunoSEQ multiplex PCR. The sample records around 24,000 clones, over 75% being singletons. Broader study findings: Only two HPV16-positive patients supplied the functional HPV-specificity definition.

A remark on this clone: Its specificity is unknown.

There are 15 residues in the CDR3. From germline, CDR1 is SNHLY and CDR2 FYNNEI. Trimming removed 6 bases from V and 0 bases from J, with 14 bases in between. This receptor was obtained from a human donor with HPV-associated anogenital cancer. The genes are TRBV2 and TRBJ1-1, with D unclear. Sequenced here: blood, sampled from a patient who underwent chemoradiotherapy. CDR3 bases: TGTGCCAGCAGGGTGTCTGGGCTTTTGAACACTGAAGCTTTCTTT. It specifies CASRVSGLLNTEAFF.